Below, 30 T cell receptor beta chains from the same sample are listed, as sequenced in a study of T cells in narcolepsy. Libraries were prepared by immunoSEQ multiplex PCR; TCRdb keeps only in-frame clonotypes and omits some of them. The table includes tens of thousands of clones, less than 70% detected once. The sequenced material came from memory (CD45RA-) CD4+ T cells from blood. The receptor source for this set is a human donor in good health.

The V call is TRBV19, the J call TRBJ1-1; a possible D gene is TRBD1 (5 bases). Germline V gene lookup returns CDR1 LNHDA and CDR2 SQIVND (reference sequence). V shed 4 bases and J shed 1 base, with 10 bases lying between them. The CDR3 extends over 14 amino acids. CDR3 protein: CASSRGDTNTEAFF. DNA of the CDR3: TGTGCCAGTAGTAGGGGGGATACGAACACTGAAGCTTTCTTT.

The chain employs TRBV10-3 and TRBJ2-1; 7 nucleotides match TRBD2. Per germline, CDR1 ENHRY and CDR2 SYGVKD. Losses at the gene ends were 0 bases for V and 6 bases for J; bases not matched to a gene: 11. CDR3 size: 17 residues. CDR3 loop: CAISESNVGGLVNEQFF. DNA of the CDR3: TGTGCCATCAGTGAGTCGAACGTCGGAGGACTAGTCAATGAGCAGTTCTTC.

This clone was found a few times. This chain connects TRBV6-1 to TRBJ2-3; the D gene is possibly TRBD2 (7 bases). The CDR3 consists of 14 residues. V was cut by 2 bases and J by 5 bases, with 11 bases left in between. The germline CDR1 and CDR2 sequences are MNHNS and SASEGT. CDR3 coding DNA: TGTGCCAGCAGTGAACAGGGAGGGGGAGATACGCAGTATTTT. This gives the protein CASSEQGGGDTQYF.

This clone was detected a few times. V is TRBV2 and J is TRBJ2-5, with 10 bases matching TRBD2. Trimming took 4 bases from V and 7 from J; bases not matched to a gene: 21. Germline loops: CDR1 SNHLY, CDR2 FYNNEI. The CDR3 has 19 amino acids. The CDR3 DNA sequence: TGTGCCAGCAGTGCGGCCCGGGGGAGCGGGAGGGCCAATCACGGGACCCAGTACTTC. Residues: CASSAARGSGRANHGTQYF.

This clone was counted between two and nine times. This chain connects TRBV7-6 to TRBJ2-1; D is possibly TRBD2 (6 bases). This CDR3 spans 14 amino acids. The germline V gene has CDR1 SGHVS and CDR2 FNYEAQ. V was clipped by 5 bases and J by 5 bases, with 13 bases between them. This chain's CDR3 is CASSREKGHNEQFF. The CDR3 DNA sequence: TGTGCCAGCAGCCGGGAGAAGGGTCACAATGAGCAGTTCTTC.

The V gene is TRBV4-1, the J gene TRBJ2-5; 10 bases are a match to TRBD1. The V gene end was trimmed by 4 bases and the J gene end by 2 bases; junction bases not matched to a gene: 4. The germline CDR1 and CDR2 sequences are MGHRA and YSYEKL. The CDR3 is 15 amino acids. The CDR3, as DNA: TGCGCCAGCAGCCTGGGACAGGGGCGACAAGAGACCCAGTACTTC. This codes for CASSLGQGRQETQYF.

J is TRBJ1-4 and V is TRBV5-5; D possibly corresponds to TRBD1 (6 bases). CDR1 and CDR2 from the germline V gene are SGHKS and YYEKEE (reference sequence). V was trimmed by 2 bases and J by 8 bases, leaving 13 bases between them. This CDR3 contains 14 residues. CDR3 in amino acids: CASSFRGLGEKLFF. The CDR3 region has the DNA TGTGCCAGCAGCTTCCGGGGGCTTGGAGAAAAACTGTTTTTT.

This chain links TRBV5-1 with TRBJ2-3, with TRBD2 identical over 8 bases. With 3 bases clipped from V and 5 bases from J, the junction kept 8 bases outside the gene matches. The CDR3 consists of 15 residues. Per germline, CDR1 SGHRS and CDR2 YFSETQ. The CDR3 here is CASSSPGLEIDTQYF. The CDR3 bases are TGCGCCAGCAGCTCTCCGGGACTAGAGATAGATACGCAGTATTTT.

The count of this clone is one. The rearrangement joins TRBV27 to TRBJ2-1, with D hard to call. Germline V gene data show CDR1 as MNHEY and CDR2 as SMNVEV (reference sequence). V lost 2 bases, J lost 4 bases, and 18 bases lay in between. This CDR3 comprises 17 residues. The CDR3 coding sequence is TGTGCCAGCAGTTTAAGGCCCTCGCTAAGTCGGTACAATGAGCAGTTCTTC. Protein product: CASSLRPSLSRYNEQFF.

This clone was counted between two and nine times. The chain recombines TRBV7-2 with TRBJ1-2; 7 positions agree with TRBD1. The CDR3 is 16 amino acids. Germline loops: CDR1 SGHTA, CDR2 FQGNSA. Losses at the gene ends were 3 bases for V and 3 bases for J; bases not matched to a gene: 10. CDR3 nucleotide sequence: TGTGCCAGCAGCTTCAGGGGGGCGTTAGGTGACTATGGCTACACCTTC. It yields the protein CASSFRGALGDYGYTF.

CDR3: CAPPGQTEAFF. CDR3 coding DNA: TGTGCCCCACCGGGACAGACTGAAGCTTTCTTT. This chain connects TRBV6-4 to TRBJ1-1; 7 bases are shared with TRBD1. There are 11 residues in the CDR3. Germline CDR1 is MRHNA and CDR2 is SNTAGT. Trimming removed 11 bases from V and 5 bases from J; junction bases left unmatched: 5.

The chain joins TRBV9 to TRBJ2-2; D remains ambiguous. Trimming pared 0 bases from V and 7 bases from J, leaving 10 bases between. The CDR3 has 14 amino acids. From germline, CDR1 is SGDLS and CDR2 YYNGEE. As DNA, the CDR3 is TGTGCCAGCAGCGTAGCCCCGGGCCGCGGGGAGCTGTTTTTT. This translates into CASSVAPGRGELFF.

The genes are TRBV2 and TRBJ2-7; 8 nucleotides agree with TRBD1. V gave up 0 bases and J gave up 2 bases; unmatched junction bases: 9. CDR3 length: 17 amino acids. Per the germline V gene, CDR1 is SNHLY and CDR2 is FYNNEI. DNA for the CDR3: TGTGCCAGCAGTGAAGCGCAGGGGGCGGGACAGACCTACGAGCAGTACTTC. Translation gives CASSEAQGAGQTYEQYF.

The chain combines TRBV2 with TRBJ2-2; 7 bases fit TRBD2. There are 15 residues in the CDR3. Germline V gene data show CDR1 as SNHLY and CDR2 as FYNNEI. V shed 6 bases and J 4 bases; nucleotides not matched to a gene: 8. The CDR3 DNA reads TGTGCCAGCAGGCCAGGGCGGGGGTTCACCGGGGAGCTGTTTTTT. It encodes CASRPGRGFTGELFF.

The rearrangement joins TRBV14 to TRBJ2-2; D is uncertain. V gave up 0 bases and J gave up 6 bases, with 8 bases separating them. Germline V CDR1 and CDR2: SGHDN, FVKESK. The CDR3 has 14 amino acids. The CDR3 is CASSQDLGSGELFF. Written as DNA, the CDR3 is TGTGCCAGCAGCCAAGATTTAGGGTCCGGGGAGCTGTTTTTT.

This clone was seen a few times. The rearrangement links TRBV5-6 to TRBJ1-3; tentative D call: TRBD1 (6 bases). The ends were cut back, 7 bases at V and 0 bases at J, with 14 bases in the middle. The germline V gene has CDR1 SGHDT and CDR2 YYEEEE. The CDR3 covers 15 residues. The CDR3 region has the DNA TGTGCCAGCCAAACGACAGGCCCCTCTGGAAACACCATATATTTT. Translated: CASQTTGPSGNTIYF.

This rearrangement joins TRBV7-6 to TRBJ2-5; 11 nucleotides line up with TRBD2. The J call could be wrong; TRBJ2-7 is a better fit for the DNA end. The CDR3 totals 15 residues. CDR1 SGHVS and CDR2 FNYEAQ come from the germline V gene. CDR3 amino acids: CASSLATGLAGEQYF. CDR3 sequence (DNA): TGTGCCAGCAGCTTGGCAACTGGACTAGCGGGCGAGCAGTACTTC.

This chain joins TRBV4-1 and TRBJ1-2, with D possibly TRBD1 on 5 matching bases. V lost 0 bases and J 14 bases, leaving 19 bases between the germline ends. Germline CDR1 reads MGHRA; CDR2 reads YSYEKL. The CDR3 has 14 residues. The chain's CDR3 is CASSQDPQGPWRTF. CDR3 DNA sequence: TGCGCCAGCAGCCAAGATCCGCAGGGCCCCTGGAGGACCTTC.

J is TRBJ2-7 and V is TRBV7-8; possibly TRBD1 for D (5 bases). CDR1 and CDR2 (germline): SGHVS, FQNEAQ. This CDR3 has 13 residues. Trimming stripped 11 bases from V and 3 bases from J, with 17 bases between. CDR3 in DNA: TGTGCCTCCCTCCCCGACCAGGGCTACGAGCAGTACTTC. Translation gives CASLPDQGYEQYF.

This clone appeared a few times. At the DNA level, this CDR3 is encoded by other sequences in the same sample as well. This rearrangement joins TRBV28 to TRBJ1-5; D is perhaps TRBD1 (5 bases). Germline assignment: CDR1 MDHEN and CDR2 SYDVKM. The V end lost 7 bases, the J end lost 4 bases, and 14 bases lay between the germline ends. The CDR3 is 14 amino acids. CDR3 amino acids: CASTGGSPNQPQHF. The CDR3 DNA reads as TGTGCCAGCACGGGGGGGTCCCCTAATCAGCCCCAGCATTTT.

V gene TRBV28 combines with J gene TRBJ1-6; D gene ambiguous. The CDR3 has 15 residues. The V end was cut by 5 bases, the J end by 6 bases, with 14 bases between. Germline lookup yields CDR1 MDHEN and CDR2 SYDVKM. CDR3 region: CASSPLGGLNSPLHF. CDR3 sequence (DNA): TGTGCCAGCAGTCCCCTGGGAGGTCTTAATTCACCCCTCCACTTT.

V is TRBV6-1 and J is TRBJ2-7; no clear D gene. The CDR3 is 14 residues long. Germline V gene sequence: CDR1 MNHNS, CDR2 SASEGT. V was pared by 3 bases and J by 3 bases, with 12 bases between. CDR3 DNA: TGTGCCAGCAGTGATCTTGACATAAGCTACGAGCAGTACTTC. This codes for CASSDLDISYEQYF.

This clone came up a few times. This sequence joins TRBV6-5 and TRBJ1-2, with D perhaps TRBD1 (5 bases). The CDR3 contains 12 residues. Trimming removed 9 bases at V and 4 bases at J, with 12 bases between. Germline loops: CDR1 MNHEY, CDR2 SVGAGI. CDR3 nucleotides: TGTGCCAGTACTTTTACAGGCTATGGCTACACCTTC. Its translation is CASTFTGYGYTF.

The rearrangement joins TRBV7-8 to TRBJ2-2; TRBD1 agrees at 7 bases. V shed 2 bases, J shed 0 bases, and the junction held 15 bases outside the gene matches. CDR1 and CDR2 from the germline V gene are SGHVS and FQNEAQ. The CDR3 contains 20 residues. In DNA, the CDR3 is TGTGCCAGCAGCTTATATAGGTCCAGACAGGGATCCTCGAACACCGGGGAGCTGTTTTTT. As protein: CASSLYRSRQGSSNTGELFF.

The J gene is TRBJ2-3, the V gene TRBV7-9; 8 bases map to TRBD2. This CDR3 spans 14 amino acids. V was clipped by 5 bases and J by 4 bases; unmatched bases: 5. Germline lookup yields CDR1 SEHNR and CDR2 FQNEAQ (reference sequence). The CDR3 bases are TGTGCCAGCAGCCTCCGGGGGGGCCCAGATACGCAGTATTTT. It is translated as CASSLRGGPDTQYF.

The chain carries TRBV5-1 and TRBJ1-1, with 8 nucleotides matching TRBD1. The germline V gene has CDR1 SGHRS and CDR2 YFSETQ. CDR3 length equals 14 residues. V was pared by 4 bases and J by 5 bases, with 7 bases of the junction left unmatched. CDR3 sequence reads: CASSQGAGGTEAFF. The CDR3 DNA sequence: TGCGCCAGCAGCCAGGGGGCCGGGGGGACTGAAGCTTTCTTT. The entire variable domain, with the rest obtained from reference TRBV5-1 and TRBJ1-1, is as follows: KAGVTQTPRYLIKTRGQQVTLSCSPISGHRSVSWYQQTPGQGLQFLFEYFSETQRNKGNFPGRFSGRQFSNSRSEMNVSTLELGDSALYLCASSQGAGGTEAFFGQGTRLTVV.

This clone was seen a single time. The V and J genes are TRBV28 and TRBJ2-2, with 8 bases that match TRBD2. Germline V gene data show CDR1 as MDHEN and CDR2 as SYDVKM. Losses at the gene ends were 3 bases for V and 0 bases for J; bases not matched to a gene: 9. The CDR3 runs 18 residues. The CDR3 DNA reads TGTGCCAGCAGTTTTGGTCGTATAGCGGGGCCGAACACCGGGGAGCTGTTTTTT. Encoded protein: CASSFGRIAGPNTGELFF.

The chain couples TRBV4-3 to TRBJ1-1, with a tentative D call TRBD1 (5 bases). V lost 2 bases, J lost 3 bases, and 13 bases lay in between. This CDR3 region has 15 residues. The germline V gene has CDR1 LGHNA and CDR2 YSLEER. The CDR3 sequence: CASSQPGTGDTEAFF. The CDR3 bases are TGCGCCAGCAGCCAACCCGGGACGGGCGACACTGAAGCTTTCTTT.

The chain employs TRBV4-1 and TRBJ2-1; D may correspond to TRBD1 or TRBD2 (5 bases each). V was cut by 4 bases and J by 5 bases, with 15 bases left in between. The germline gives CDR1 MGHRA, CDR2 YSYEKL. This CDR3 is built from 15 residues. The CDR3 loop reads CASSPGDATDNEQFF. CDR3 nucleotide sequence: TGCGCCAGCAGCCCCGGGGACGCAACGGACAATGAGCAGTTCTTC.

The chain recombines TRBV28 with TRBJ1-4; TRBD1 matches at 7 bases. V shed 6 bases and J 4 bases; nucleotides not matched to a gene: 8. This CDR3 spans 15 amino acids. Germline CDR1 MDHEN, CDR2 SYDVKM. CDR3 residues: CASSPGTAFNEKLFF. In DNA form, the CDR3 reads TGTGCCAGCAGCCCCGGGACAGCCTTTAATGAAAAACTGTTTTTT. Using reference TRBV28 and TRBJ1-4 for the parts outside the CDR3, the full variable domain is DVKVTQSSRYLVKRTGEKVFLECVQDMDHENMFWYRQDPGLGLRLIYFSYDVKMKEKGDIPEGYSVSREKKERFSLILESASTNQTSMYLCASSPGTAFNEKLFFGSGTQLSVL.